One and the same sample provided the 23 T cell receptor beta chains below, sequenced in a study of T cell repertoires in cytomegalovirus infection. These receptors lack a known antigen. From the reads, TCRdb called clonotypes with MiXCR, one entry per CDR3 protein. The sample holds roughly 990,000 distinct CDR3 sequences, more than 25% seen once. The material was cultured CD8+ T cells from PBMCs, obtained from culture after CMV antigen stimulation. Receptor source: a human donor in good health (CMV status not recorded). Some clones in this sample may be carry-over from other donors' samples.

This clonotype has ten or more counts. The CDR3 DNA is TGTGCCAGCAGCCCGCCAGGGGGACAGACGAACACTGAAGCTTTCTTT. Translation gives CASSPPGGQTNTEAFF. The chain carries TRBV7-6 and TRBJ1-1, with 7 bases fitting TRBD1. CDR3 length: 16 amino acids. The germline CDR1 and CDR2 sequences are SGHVS and FNYEAQ. V lost 5 bases and J lost 1; bases outside the gene matches: 10.

The CDR3 here is CAISARDSSTDTQYF. The CDR3 DNA follows: TGTGCCATCAGTGCCCGGGACAGTAGCACAGATACGCAGTATTTT. This chain connects TRBV10-3 to TRBJ2-3; TRBD1 matches 7 bases. Germline CDR1 and CDR2: ENHRY and SYGVKD. V lost 4 bases, J lost 0 bases, and 4 bases stayed unmatched. The CDR3 is 15 amino acids.

A few counts support this clonotype. The chain joins TRBV5-5 to TRBJ1-5; D gene unclear. This CDR3 is built from 13 residues. The germline V gene has CDR1 SGHKS and CDR2 YYEKEE (reference sequence). Trimming took 0 bases from V and 8 from J, leaving 9 bases between them. The CDR3 protein is CASSLGPLKPQHF. CDR3 sequence (DNA): TGTGCCAGCAGCTTGGGGCCCCTTAAGCCCCAGCATTTT.

This sequence joins TRBV6-2 or TRBV6-3 and TRBJ2-2; D could derive from TRBD1 or TRBD2 (5 bases each). The CDR3 runs 16 residues. Germline CDR1 reads MNHEY; CDR2 reads SVGEGT. Trimming pared 1 base from V and 5 bases from J, leaving 14 bases between. The CDR3 here is CASSYLGVPGTGELFF. CDR3 DNA sequence: TGTGCCAGCAGTTACTTAGGGGTACCGGGAACCGGGGAGCTGTTTTTT.

With regard to this clonotype: A much larger clone differs by one base, so this may be a read error. This rearrangement joins TRBV7-6 to TRBJ2-1; unclear D gene. Germline V gene data show CDR1 as SGHVS and CDR2 as FNYEAQ. CDR3 length: 17 amino acids. CDR3 nucleotide sequence: TGTACCAGCAGCGCCGTGGCGCTAGGTGTGCGTAACAATGAGCAGTTCTTC. This gives the protein CTSSAVALGVRNNEQFF.

V gene TRBV28 combines with J gene TRBJ2-5; 8 bases are a match to TRBD1. V shed 5 bases, J shed 1 base, and the junction held 9 bases outside the gene matches. Looked up from germline, CDR1 is MDHEN and CDR2 is SYDVKM. The CDR3 spans 16 residues. CDR3 nucleotides: TGTGCCAGCAGTACCAGGGACAGGATGATCCAAGAGACCCAGTACTTC. This translates into CASSTRDRMIQETQYF.

V gene TRBV27 combines with J gene TRBJ1-6; D possibly corresponds to TRBD1 (5 bases). CDR3 length equals 15 residues. V lost 10 bases to trimming and J lost 6 bases, with 19 bases between them. Germline assignment: CDR1 MNHEY and CDR2 SMNVEV (reference sequence). CDR3 sequence (DNA): TGTGCCACCATTGTGGGGCGGACACTTAATTCACCCCTCCACTTT. It codes for CATIVGRTLNSPLHF.

CDR3 coding DNA: TGTGCTAGTGGTTCGGGATACAATGAGCAGTTCTTC. Protein sequence: CASGSGYNEQFF. The gene calls are TRBV12-5 and TRBJ2-1; a possible D gene is TRBD2 (5 bases). CDR1 and CDR2 from the germline V gene are LGHNT and FRNRAP. The CDR3 runs 12 residues. Trimming stripped 4 bases from V and 4 bases from J, with 5 bases between.

This clonotype was found many times. The chain couples TRBV24-1 to TRBJ2-3; 13 nucleotides line up with TRBD2. CDR1 is KGHDR, CDR2 SFDVKD, per germline. V lost 1 base, J lost 3 bases, and 6 bases stayed unmatched. The CDR3 sequence is 18 residues long. The CDR3 region is CATSDFHTSGGATDTQYF. In DNA form, the CDR3 reads TGTGCCACCAGTGATTTCCATACTAGCGGGGGGGCAACAGATACGCAGTATTTT.

The V call is TRBV10-3, the J call TRBJ1-2, with 10 nucleotides matching TRBD1. This CDR3 contains 12 residues. With 6 bases clipped from V and 7 bases from J, the junction kept 2 bases outside the gene matches. Looked up from germline, CDR1 is ENHRY and CDR2 is SYGVKD. Here the CDR3 DNA reads TGTGCCATCAGGACAGGGGGCTCTGGCTACACCTTC. It encodes CAIRTGGSGYTF.

This clonotype was found a few times. This chain connects TRBV19 to TRBJ2-1, with 9 bases identical to TRBD2. Germline values: CDR1 LNHDA, CDR2 SQIVND (reference sequence). This CDR3 is built from 14 residues. With V trimmed by 2 bases and J by 10 bases, 6 bases remained unmatched. The chain's CDR3 is CASSINSGGMEQFF. CDR3 DNA sequence: TGTGCCAGTAGTATAAATAGCGGGGGTATGGAGCAGTTCTTC.

This clonotype was seen only a few times. The V and J genes are TRBV6-1 and TRBJ1-4; D is ambiguous. The CDR3 has 15 amino acids. V lost 7 bases and J 7 bases, leaving 19 bases between the germline ends. Germline values: CDR1 MNHNS, CDR2 SASEGT. CDR3 nucleotides: TGTGCCAGCACCCCCCCCGGGCTCATGGGTGAAAAACTGTTTTTT. Its translation is CASTPPGLMGEKLFF.

This clonotype has ten or more counts. The chain has TRBV7-2 and TRBJ2-7; 7 nucleotides line up with TRBD1. The trim removed 5 bases at V and 4 bases at J, leaving 8 bases unmatched. The germline CDR1 and CDR2 sequences are SGHTA and FQGNSA. The CDR3 has 14 amino acids. The CDR3 sequence: CASSPSGQFYEQYF. For the CDR3, the DNA is TGTGCCAGCAGCCCTTCGGGACAGTTTTACGAGCAGTACTTC.

This sequence joins TRBV4-1 and TRBJ2-5, with 8 bases lining up with TRBD1. The CDR3 is made up of 16 amino acids. The germline CDR1 and CDR2 sequences are MGHRA and YSYEKL. Trimming took 4 bases from V and 2 from J; bases not matched to a gene: 9. CDR3 sequence (DNA): TGCGCCAGCAGCCCCCGTACAGGGGGGAATCAAGAGACCCAGTACTTC. It specifies CASSPRTGGNQETQYF.

The J gene is TRBJ2-5, the V gene TRBV19, with 9 bases that match TRBD2. V shed 8 bases and J 5 bases; nucleotides not matched to a gene: 12. Germline CDR1 and CDR2: LNHDA and SQIVND (reference sequence). The CDR3 sequence is 15 residues long. CDR3 nucleotide sequence: TGTGCCAGTGGCCCCGGAGAGACTAGCGGTGAGACCCAGTACTTC. This encodes CASGPGETSGETQYF.

The chain is built from TRBV9 and TRBJ1-1; D uncertain. The CDR3 is made up of 14 amino acids. Trimming took off 4 bases at V and 1 base at J, with 11 bases between the two ends. From germline, CDR1 is SGDLS and CDR2 YYNGEE. The DNA of the CDR3 is TGTGCCAGCAGCTACAGCGGATGGAACACTGAAGCTTTCTTT. Amino acid sequence: CASSYSGWNTEAFF. Supplemented by reference TRBV9 and TRBJ1-1, the full variable domain reads DSGVTQTPKHLITATGQRVTLRCSPRSGDLSVYWYQQSLDQGLQFLIQYYNGEERAKGNILERFSAQQFPDLHSELNLSSLELGDSALYFCASSYSGWNTEAFFGQGTRLTVV.

This clonotype has more than one count but fewer than ten. This chain links TRBV5-6 with TRBJ1-1; D perhaps matches TRBD1 (5 bases). This CDR3 has 12 residues. Trimming shortened V by 6 bases and J by 3 bases, and 9 bases separated the two germline ends. CDR1 is SGHDT and CDR2 is YYEEEE in the germline V gene. The CDR3 DNA reads TGTGCCAGCACCATGGGGGACACTGAAGCTTTCTTT. The encoded protein is CASTMGDTEAFF. Supplemented by reference TRBV5-6 and TRBJ1-1, the full variable domain reads DAGVTQSPTHLIKTRGQQVTLRCSPKSGHDTVSWYQQALGQGPQFIFQYYEEEERQRGNFPDRFSGHQFPNYSSELNVNALLLGDSALYLCASTMGDTEAFFGQGTRLTVV.

The chain uses TRBV12-3 or TRBV12-4 and TRBJ2-7, with 9 bases fitting TRBD2. V was pared by 5 bases and J by 7 bases, with 9 bases of the junction left unmatched. CDR3 size: 14 residues. Here the CDR3 DNA reads TGTGCCAGCAGTCTTGGACTAGCGAAGAGTGAGCAGTACGTC. Translating gives CASSLGLAKSEQYV.

For this clonotype: A junction boundary mismatches the germline segment, possibly from a read error. The V and J genes are TRBV7-6 and TRBJ2-7; perhaps TRBD1 as D (5 bases). This CDR3 contains 14 residues. Germline V lookup: CDR1 SGHVS, CDR2 FNYEAQ. CDR3 region: CVSSLGQTWSEQYF. The CDR3 DNA reads as TGTGTCAGCAGCTTAGGACAAACCTGGTCGGAGCAGTACTTC.

The sample holds one count of this clonotype. The rearrangement joins TRBV13 to TRBJ2-3, with a possible D match to TRBD2 (6 bases). Germline-derived CDR1 and CDR2 are PRHDT and FYEKMQ (reference sequence). This CDR3 has 14 residues. V lost 5 bases to trimming and J lost 4 bases, with 13 bases between them. The CDR3 sequence is CASSDGGSADTQYF. In DNA, the CDR3 is TGTGCCAGCAGCGATGGGGGGTCCGCAGATACGCAGTATTTT. The variable domain in full, completed from reference TRBV13 and TRBJ2-3, reads AAGVIQSPRHLIKEKRETATLKCYPIPRHDTVYWYQQGPGQDPQFLISFYEKMQSDKGSIPDRFSAQQFSDYHSELNMSSLELGDSALYFCASSDGGSADTQYFGPGTRLTVL.

This clonotype showed up just a few times. The rearrangement uses TRBV5-1 and TRBJ2-2; TRBD1 agrees at 10 bases. Germline-derived CDR1 and CDR2 are SGHRS and YFSETQ. The J segment lost 2 bases and the V segment lost 3 bases, leaving 7 bases of the junction unmatched. The length of the CDR3 is 17 residues. The CDR3 spells CASSSPGTGENTGELFF. DNA of the CDR3: TGCGCCAGCAGCTCGCCCGGGACAGGGGAAAACACCGGGGAGCTGTTTTTT.

Many counts were recorded for this clonotype. The chain employs TRBV7-6 and TRBJ1-4; D unclear. Germline V lookup: CDR1 SGHVS, CDR2 FNYEAQ. This CDR3 contains 14 residues. The germline V and J ends were trimmed by 5 bases and 9 bases, with 16 bases remaining between them. The CDR3 region has the DNA TGTGCCAGCAGCCCGAACGAGTCCCAGAAAAAACTGTTTTTT. It codes for CASSPNESQKKLFF.

The chain joins TRBV7-9 to TRBJ2-7; D might be TRBD1 or TRBD2, each matching 7 bases. CDR3 length: 13 residues. Germline assignment: CDR1 SEHNR and CDR2 FQNEAQ (reference sequence). Trimming removed 6 bases at V and 2 bases at J, with 11 bases between. Here the CDR3 DNA reads TGTGCCAGCAGACAGGGGACTACCTACGAGCAGTACTTC. It is translated as CASRQGTTYEQYF.